The clone carrying this T cell receptor (beta chain) has more than one count but fewer than ten. There were TCR beta CDR3 regions amplified from RNA transcripts. With the HTBI primer set, the TCR CDR3 went through a first round of RT-PCR. TCRdb reprocessed the multiplex PCR reads with MiXCR, giving one entry per CDR3 protein. The sample contains 300,000 to 450,000 distinct CDR3 sequences, about 16% of which appear only once. V was pared by 2 bases and J by 2 bases, with 9 bases of the junction left unmatched. Germline assignment: CDR1 KGHSH and CDR2 LQKENI. The CDR3 length is 18 residues. The sample comes from a study of T cells in Graves' hyperthyroidism and ophthalmopathy. Study background: Upon initial diagnosis and before any treatment, peripheral blood was collected.

The sample consisted of blood. The receptor was derived from a woman aged 25 to 39 with Graves' hyperthyroidism. V and J are TRBV18 and TRBJ2-3; 11 nucleotides agree with TRBD2. The chain's CDR3 is CASSPGLAGAITTDTQYF. The CDR3 coding sequence is TGTGCCAGCTCACCAGGACTAGCGGGCGCCATCACCACAGATACGCAGTATTTT. Variable domain in full (rest from reference TRBV18 and TRBJ2-3): NAGVMQNPRHLVRRRGQEARLRCSPMKGHSHVYWYRQLPEEGLKFMVYLQKENIIDESGMPKERFSAEFPKEGPSILRIQQVVRGDSAAYFCASSPGLAGAITTDTQYFGPGTRLTVL.